This paragraph covers one T cell receptor beta chain sequence. What it binds is unknown. The source of the sample is a study of human T cells and chemical hapten exposure. Study as a whole: Small discrepancies in pooled library volume mainly accounted for the varying TCR yields per sample. Study outcomes and limitations: With DPC sensitization, TCRs exceeding 1 in 1000 frequency showed no change.

Time point meaning: healthy volunteer bleed at 6 weeks. Researchers extracted total RNA from unfractionated whole blood. The library tagged individual cDNA molecules with unique molecular identifiers. In the authors' workflow: Samples ranged from 23,224 to 690,600 TCRs, with a median of approximately 100,000. TCRdb itself ran the RACE reads through MiXCR, one entry per CDR3 protein. What appears here as the V and J calls and clone size reflects TCRdb's work, not the paper's. The sample records approximately 81,000 distinct CDR3 sequences, about 8.6% being singletons. V was pared by 3 bases and J by 5 bases, with 15 bases between. The CDR3 is 14 amino acids. The germline CDR1 and CDR2 sequences are SQVTM and ANQGSEA.

Sequencing was done on a sample of whole blood. The receptor comes from a male donor in good health. Some clones in this sample may be carry-over from other donors' samples. The genes are TRBV29-1 and TRBJ2-3, with D perhaps matching TRBD1 (6 bases). The CDR3 protein is CSVDRQAVGDTQYF. For the CDR3, the DNA is TGCAGCGTTGACCGACAGGCAGTAGGAGATACGCAGTATTTT.